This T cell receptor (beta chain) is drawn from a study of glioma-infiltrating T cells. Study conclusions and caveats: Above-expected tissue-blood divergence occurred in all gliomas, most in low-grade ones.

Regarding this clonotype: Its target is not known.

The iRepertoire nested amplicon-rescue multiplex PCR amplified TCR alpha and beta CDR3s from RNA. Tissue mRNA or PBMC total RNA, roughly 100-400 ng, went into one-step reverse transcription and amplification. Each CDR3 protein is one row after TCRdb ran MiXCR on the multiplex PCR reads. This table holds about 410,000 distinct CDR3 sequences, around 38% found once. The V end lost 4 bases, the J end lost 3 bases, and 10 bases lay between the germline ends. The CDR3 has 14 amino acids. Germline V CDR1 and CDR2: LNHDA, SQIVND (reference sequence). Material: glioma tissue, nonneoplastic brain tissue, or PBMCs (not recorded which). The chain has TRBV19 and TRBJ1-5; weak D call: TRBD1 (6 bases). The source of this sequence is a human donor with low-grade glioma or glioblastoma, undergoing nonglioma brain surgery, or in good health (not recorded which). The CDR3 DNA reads TGTGCCAGTAGTAACCGGGGGCACAATCAGCCCCAGCATTTT. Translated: CASSNRGHNQPQHF.